This TCR gamma chain was recorded in a study of Vδ1+ human thymocytes. CDR3 size: 12 residues. V was pared by 5 bases and J by 3 bases, with 4 bases of the junction left unmatched. The V gene's germline CDR1 is VTNTFY and CDR2 YDVSTARD (reference sequence). Study observations and caveats: Approximately 20% of thymic delta-chain sequences were Vdelta2, with few Vdelta3, unlike blood Vdelta1+ controls. Thymic TRG and TRD repertoires appeared highly polyclonal, with Gaussian CDR3 length distributions.

A few counts support this clone. Its antigen remains unknown. A much more abundant neighbour one base away suggests this may be a read error. The same CDR3 can be traced to other DNA sequences in this sample. Extracted RNA was reverse transcribed into cDNA. Multiplex PCR used pooled V-gene forward primers and a constant-region reverse primer to amplify CDR3s. TCRdb made new clone calls on the multiplex PCR reads using CATT. The table shows over 20,000 gamma-chain clones, with approximately 14% occurring only once. Sequenced sample: Vdelta1+ gamma-delta thymocytes from the thymus. Subset indicated: FACS-sorted CD3+ TCRalphabeta- TCRVdelta1+ TCRVdelta2- thymocytes. The chain has TRGV3 and TRGJ1 or TRGJ2. The sequence derives from a child younger than two who had congenital heart surgery. In DNA, the CDR3 is TGTGCCACCTGGGCTTTTTATTATAAGAAACTCTTT. This codes for CATWAFYYKKLF.